This note documents a single T cell receptor (beta chain) sequence. As yet, its antigen is unknown. The same CDR3 also results from other DNA sequences found in this sample. The sample belongs to a study of shared clonotypes between healthy human individuals. Study results and limitations: Estimated clonotype richness was generally higher in naive than memory subsets. Across a few donors, naive CD4 shared roughly 5%, naive CD8 more than 3%, memory CD4 less than 2.5%, memory CD8 under 0.5%.

This CDR3 has 12 residues. V gave up 6 bases and J gave up 1 base; unmatched junction bases: 2. Per the germline V gene, CDR1 is SQVTM and CDR2 is ANQGSEA. Some clones are missing from TCRdb's copy, which holds only in-frame ones; the method was immunoSEQ multiplex PCR. The sample holds over a million clones, roughly 96% seen once. Material for sequencing was naive CD4+ T cells sorted from blood. Subset: CD45RA+ positively selected. The rearrangement links TRBV29-1 to TRBJ1-1; 7 positions match TRBD1. This clonotype originated in a man younger than 45 in good health. The CDR3 is CSVRQGNTEAFF. The CDR3 DNA reads as TGCAGCGTCAGACAGGGGAACACTGAAGCTTTCTTT. Full variable domain (outside the CDR3, taken from reference TRBV29-1 and TRBJ1-1): SAVISQKPSRDICQRGTSLTIQCQVDSQVTMMFWYRQQPGQSLTLIATANQGSEATYESGFVIDKFPISRPNLTFSTLTVSNMSPEDSSIYLCSVRQGNTEAFFGQGTRLTVV.